The clone carrying this TCR beta chain came up many times. No antigen is known for it. RNA transcripts served as the template for amplifying TCR beta CDR3 regions. The TCR CDR3 was amplified in a first-round RT-PCR using the HTBI primer set. In TCRdb, the multiplex PCR reads were re-called with MiXCR into one record per CDR3 protein. The sample shows approximately 370,000 distinct CDR3 sequences, roughly 17% of them seen only once. Germline CDR1 reads SGHNT; CDR2 reads YENEEA. The V and J ends lost 3 bases and 5 bases respectively, with 11 bases between them. CDR3 size: 13 residues. Disease duration under 2 months; hyperthyroidism patients were aged 18 to 65. The blood sample predates any ophthalmopathy symptoms, coming from first hyperthyroidism diagnosis. This specimen comes from a study of T cells in Graves' hyperthyroidism and ophthalmopathy. The overall study: Pretreatment peripheral blood was obtained at initial diagnosis. Study-level points and caveats: Model predictions of ophthalmopathy came a median approximately 6.5 months before onset.

This rearrangement joins TRBV11-3 to TRBJ2-7; no definite D call. The sequenced sample was blood. The sequence derives from a woman aged 25-40 years with Graves' hyperthyroidism that later progressed to Graves' ophthalmopathy. As DNA, the CDR3 is TGTGCCAGCAGCTTGAGCAATACCAACGAGCAGTACTTC. Translation: CASSLSNTNEQYF.